Listed below are T cell receptor beta chains from one sample, sequenced in a study of T cell changes during pregnancy in multiple sclerosis. The data were produced by immunoSEQ multiplex PCR, yet TCRdb's version contains in-frame clones alone and is incomplete. In the table there are approximately 60,000 clones, about 91% of which are singletons. Sequenced here: peripheral blood, sampled before pregnancy. These receptors were taken from a female donor with multiple sclerosis, enrolled in a pregnancy study. Both conserved end residues are part of each CDR3. D genes are given only for firm matches. A clone size is listed for some rows: how often the clone was seen (once, few, many), or a class if it is expanded.

j_gene: TRBJ2-7
abundance: NA
v_gene: TRBV5-6
d_gene: TRBD1
CDR3aa: CASSPTGTGAHYEQYF
CDR3nt: TGTGCCAGCAGCCCCACCGGGACAGGGGCACACTACGAGCAGTACTTC

j_gene: TRBJ2-2
abundance: NA
v_gene: TRBV5-4
d_gene: NA
CDR3aa: CASSPSYGYTGELFF
CDR3nt: TGTGCCAGCAGCCCATCCTACGGGTATACCGGGGAGCTGTTTTTT

j_gene: TRBJ1-1
abundance: NA
v_gene: TRBV5-1
d_gene: TRBD1
CDR3aa: CASSGGTGGTEAFF
CDR3nt: TGCGCCAGCAGCGGGGGGACAGGGGGCACTGAAGCTTTCTTT

j_gene: TRBJ2-1
abundance: NA
v_gene: TRBV19
d_gene: TRBD2
CDR3aa: CASSISGLVSEQFF
CDR3nt: TGTGCCAGTAGTATATCGGGACTAGTGAGTGAGCAGTTCTTC

j_gene: TRBJ1-4
abundance: NA
v_gene: TRBV19
d_gene: TRBD1
CDR3aa: CASTTEGTGREKLFF
CDR3nt: TGTGCCAGTACCACCGAGGGGACAGGACGGGAAAAACTGTTTTTT

j_gene: TRBJ1-5
abundance: NA
v_gene: TRBV7-2
d_gene: NA
CDR3aa: CASSLVGTQVSNQPQHF
CDR3nt: TGTGCCAGCAGCTTAGTAGGGACTCAGGTTAGCAATCAGCCCCAGCATTTT

j_gene: TRBJ2-1
abundance: NA
v_gene: TRBV7-2
d_gene: TRBD2
CDR3aa: CASSPRGGDEQFF
CDR3nt: TGTGCCAGCAGCCCCCGTGGGGGGGATGAGCAGTTCTTC

j_gene: TRBJ2-2
abundance: NA
v_gene: TRBV7-8
d_gene: NA
CDR3aa: CASSGQFTGELFF
CDR3nt: TGTGCCAGCTCCGGACAGTTCACCGGGGAGCTGTTTTTT

j_gene: TRBJ2-3
abundance: NA
v_gene: TRBV18
d_gene: NA
CDR3aa: CASSPQSTDTQYF
CDR3nt: TGTGCCAGCTCACCCCAGAGCACAGATACGCAGTATTTT

j_gene: TRBJ2-1
abundance: NA
v_gene: TRBV6-6
d_gene: NA
CDR3aa: CASRQDQYNEQFF
CDR3nt: TGTGCCAGCAGACAGGACCAGTACAATGAGCAGTTCTTC

j_gene: TRBJ2-7
abundance: NA
v_gene: TRBV14
d_gene: NA
CDR3aa: CASRSTGFTYF
CDR3nt: TGTGCCAGCAGATCCACAGGGTTTACGTACTTC

j_gene: TRBJ1-1
abundance: NA
v_gene: TRBV7-3
d_gene: TRBD1
CDR3aa: CASSLSADRGRGNTEAFF
CDR3nt: TGTGCCAGCAGCTTATCGGCCGACAGGGGGCGAGGAAACACTGAAGCTTTCTTT

j_gene: TRBJ2-1
abundance: once
v_gene: TRBV29-1
d_gene: TRBD1
CDR3aa: CSVRDRASYNEQFF
CDR3nt: TGCAGCGTGAGGGACAGGGCATCCTACAATGAGCAGTTCTTC

j_gene: TRBJ2-7
abundance: NA
v_gene: TRBV4-2
d_gene: TRBD2
CDR3aa: CASSQVGAGSSYEQYF
CDR3nt: TGTGCCAGCAGCCAAGTGGGAGCGGGGAGCTCCTACGAGCAGTACTTC

j_gene: TRBJ1-2
abundance: NA
v_gene: TRBV6-5
d_gene: TRBD1
CDR3aa: CASAGTARPNYGYTF
CDR3nt: TGTGCCAGCGCCGGGACAGCCCGTCCTAACTATGGCTACACCTTC

j_gene: TRBJ2-5
abundance: NA
v_gene: TRBV10-1
d_gene: TRBD2
CDR3aa: CATNRSGGTQETQYF
CDR3nt: TGCGCCACCAATCGGAGCGGGGGGACACAAGAGACCCAGTACTTC

j_gene: TRBJ1-1
abundance: NA
v_gene: TRBV18
d_gene: NA
CDR3aa: CASSPSDRSNTEAFF
CDR3nt: TGTGCCAGCTCACCGTCAGACAGGTCGAACACTGAAGCTTTCTTT

j_gene: TRBJ2-7
abundance: NA
v_gene: TRBV7-9
d_gene: NA
CDR3aa: CASSPGSGSPIEQYF
CDR3nt: TGTGCCAGCAGCCCCGGGTCCGGATCTCCCATCGAGCAGTACTTC

j_gene: TRBJ1-2
abundance: NA
v_gene: TRBV27
d_gene: NA
CDR3aa: CASSPGGALFYGYTF
CDR3nt: TGTGCCAGCAGCCCCGGAGGGGCGCTTTTCTATGGCTACACCTTC

j_gene: TRBJ2-3
abundance: NA
v_gene: TRBV7-9
d_gene: TRBD1
CDR3aa: CASSRDRSSTDTQYF
CDR3nt: TGTGCCAGCAGTCGGGACAGGTCGAGCACAGATACGCAGTATTTT

j_gene: TRBJ2-7
abundance: NA
v_gene: TRBV7-2
d_gene: NA
CDR3aa: CASSLFNEQYF
CDR3nt: TGTGCCAGCAGCTTATTCAACGAGCAGTACTTC

j_gene: TRBJ1-1
abundance: NA
v_gene: TRBV7-2
d_gene: NA
CDR3aa: CASRRETAAWRTEAFF
CDR3nt: TGTGCCAGCAGGCGGGAGACCGCGGCGTGGAGGACTGAAGCTTTCTTT

j_gene: TRBJ1-5
abundance: NA
v_gene: TRBV19
d_gene: NA
CDR3aa: CASSIPGNQPQHF
CDR3nt: TGTGCCAGTAGTATCCCTGGCAATCAGCCCCAGCATTTT

j_gene: TRBJ1-5
abundance: NA
v_gene: TRBV27
d_gene: TRBD1
CDR3aa: CASSSKPGQSDPFNQPQHF
CDR3nt: TGTGCCAGCAGTTCAAAACCGGGACAGTCAGATCCATTCAATCAGCCCCAGCATTTT

j_gene: TRBJ2-1
abundance: NA
v_gene: TRBV15
d_gene: TRBD1
CDR3aa: CATSRGDRGNNEQFF
CDR3nt: TGTGCCACCAGCAGAGGGGACAGGGGAAACAATGAGCAGTTCTTC

j_gene: TRBJ2-7
abundance: NA
v_gene: TRBV6-5
d_gene: NA
CDR3aa: CASSYSGRYEQYF
CDR3nt: TGTGCCAGCAGTTACTCGGGCAGGTACGAGCAGTACTTC

j_gene: TRBJ1-3
abundance: NA
v_gene: TRBV11-2
d_gene: TRBD1
CDR3aa: CASSLQGALGNTIYF
CDR3nt: TGTGCCAGCAGCTTACAGGGGGCGTTGGGAAACACCATATATTTT

j_gene: TRBJ2-7
abundance: NA
v_gene: TRBV4-3
d_gene: TRBD2
CDR3aa: CASSPSRSLAGGAYTYEQYF
CDR3nt: TGCGCCAGCAGCCCCTCACGAAGCCTAGCGGGGGGGGCCTACACCTACGAGCAGTACTTC

j_gene: TRBJ1-5
abundance: NA
v_gene: TRBV2
d_gene: TRBD1
CDR3aa: CASTQQGQEPQHF
CDR3nt: TGTGCCAGCACGCAACAGGGACAGGAGCCCCAGCATTTT

j_gene: TRBJ2-7
abundance: NA
v_gene: TRBV11-2
d_gene: TRBD1
CDR3aa: CASSLGGQAEQYF
CDR3nt: TGTGCCAGCAGCTTAGGGGGACAGGCCGAGCAGTACTTC

j_gene: TRBJ1-1
abundance: NA
v_gene: TRBV7-2
d_gene: NA
CDR3aa: CASSPRLAGTEAFF
CDR3nt: TGTGCCAGCAGCCCTCGACTGGCGGGCACTGAAGCTTTCTTT

j_gene: TRBJ1-2
abundance: NA
v_gene: TRBV7-8
d_gene: TRBD1
CDR3aa: CASSLTPGQGAAGYTF
CDR3nt: TGTGCCAGCAGCTTAACCCCGGGACAGGGGGCTGCCGGCTACACCTTC

j_gene: TRBJ1-1
abundance: NA
v_gene: TRBV5-1
d_gene: TRBD1
CDR3aa: CASSLPDRYTEAFF
CDR3nt: TGCGCCAGCAGCCTTCCGGACAGGTACACTGAAGCTTTCTTT

j_gene: TRBJ2-1
abundance: NA
v_gene: TRBV5-6
d_gene: TRBD2
CDR3aa: CASSGGAGASYNEQFF
CDR3nt: TGTGCCAGCAGCGGGGGAGCGGGGGCCTCCTACAATGAGCAGTTCTTC

j_gene: TRBJ2-7
abundance: NA
v_gene: TRBV4-1
d_gene: TRBD2
CDR3aa: CASSQDRVSGGHSYEQYF
CDR3nt: TGCGCCAGCAGCCAAGATCGCGTTAGCGGGGGGCACTCCTACGAGCAGTACTTC

j_gene: TRBJ1-2
abundance: NA
v_gene: TRBV6-4
d_gene: TRBD1
CDR3aa: CASSDPPTGDYGYTF
CDR3nt: TGTGCCAGCAGTGACCCGCCGACAGGGGACTATGGCTACACCTTC

j_gene: TRBJ2-3
abundance: NA
v_gene: TRBV5-1
d_gene: NA
CDR3aa: CASSSSDSDTQYF
CDR3nt: TGCGCCAGCAGCTCCTCGGACTCAGATACGCAGTATTTT

j_gene: TRBJ1-1
abundance: NA
v_gene: TRBV7-2
d_gene: NA
CDR3aa: CASSFLGRNTEAFF
CDR3nt: TGTGCCAGCAGCTTCCTCGGGAGGAACACTGAAGCTTTCTTT

j_gene: TRBJ1-1
abundance: NA
v_gene: TRBV7-2
d_gene: NA
CDR3aa: CASSPRGGIMNTEAFF
CDR3nt: TGTGCCAGCAGCCCTCGGGGGGGGATCATGAACACTGAAGCTTTCTTT

j_gene: TRBJ2-2
abundance: NA
v_gene: TRBV4-1
d_gene: TRBD2
CDR3aa: CASSRRIGGDGELFF
CDR3nt: TGCGCCAGCAGCCGCCGAATTGGGGGGGACGGGGAGCTGTTTTTT

j_gene: TRBJ1-2
abundance: NA
v_gene: TRBV19
d_gene: TRBD1
CDR3aa: CASSKWGQVYGYTF
CDR3nt: TGTGCCAGTAGTAAATGGGGACAGGTCTATGGCTACACCTTC

j_gene: TRBJ1-2
abundance: NA
v_gene: TRBV19
d_gene: NA
CDR3aa: CASSEAGYGYTF
CDR3nt: TGTGCCAGTAGTGAGGCAGGGTATGGCTACACCTTC

j_gene: TRBJ2-7
abundance: NA
v_gene: TRBV15
d_gene: TRBD1
CDR3aa: CATSRDSGTGALEQYF
CDR3nt: TGTGCCACCAGCAGAGATTCGGGGACAGGGGCCCTCGAGCAGTACTTC

j_gene: TRBJ1-5
abundance: NA
v_gene: TRBV30
d_gene: NA
CDR3aa: CAWSAGGNQPQHF
CDR3nt: TGTGCCTGGTCTGCAGGGGGCAATCAGCCCCAGCATTTT

j_gene: TRBJ1-2
abundance: NA
v_gene: TRBV4-3
d_gene: NA
CDR3aa: CASSRQDSNYGYTF
CDR3nt: TGCGCCAGCTCTAGACAGGACTCAAACTATGGCTACACCTTC

j_gene: TRBJ1-1
abundance: NA
v_gene: TRBV7-9
d_gene: NA
CDR3aa: CASSLRQMNTEAFF
CDR3nt: TGTGCCAGCAGCTTGAGACAGATGAACACTGAAGCTTTCTTT

j_gene: TRBJ1-2
abundance: NA
v_gene: TRBV19
d_gene: NA
CDR3aa: CASRRASQNYGYTF
CDR3nt: TGTGCCAGTAGGCGGGCTTCCCAGAACTATGGCTACACCTTC

j_gene: TRBJ1-6
abundance: NA
v_gene: TRBV5-6
d_gene: TRBD1
CDR3aa: CASSLNRGNSPLHF
CDR3nt: TGTGCCAGCAGCTTGAACAGGGGAAATTCACCCCTCCACTTT

j_gene: TRBJ2-7
abundance: NA
v_gene: TRBV4-1
d_gene: TRBD2
CDR3aa: CASSPAGGTYEQYF
CDR3nt: TGCGCCAGCAGCCCCGCCGGGGGGACCTACGAGCAGTACTTC

j_gene: TRBJ2-2
abundance: NA
v_gene: TRBV7-2
d_gene: NA
CDR3aa: CASSLQGVTGELFF
CDR3nt: TGTGCCAGCAGCTTACAAGGGGTCACCGGGGAGCTGTTTTTT

j_gene: TRBJ2-3
abundance: NA
v_gene: TRBV5-4
d_gene: NA
CDR3aa: CASSLWTSTDTQYF
CDR3nt: TGTGCCAGCAGCTTGTGGACTAGCACAGATACGCAGTATTTT

j_gene: TRBJ2-1
abundance: NA
v_gene: TRBV5-5
d_gene: NA
CDR3aa: CASSLGTASYNEQFF
CDR3nt: TGTGCCAGCAGCTTGGGGACAGCGTCCTACAATGAGCAGTTCTTC

j_gene: TRBJ2-3
abundance: NA
v_gene: TRBV9
d_gene: TRBD1
CDR3aa: CASSVGQGADTQYF
CDR3nt: TGTGCCAGCAGCGTAGGACAGGGGGCAGATACGCAGTATTTT

j_gene: TRBJ2-7
abundance: NA
v_gene: TRBV11-2
d_gene: NA
CDR3aa: CASSLGERYEQYF
CDR3nt: TGTGCCAGCAGCTTAGGGGAGCGGTACGAGCAGTACTTC

j_gene: TRBJ1-1
abundance: NA
v_gene: TRBV5-4
d_gene: TRBD1
CDR3aa: CASSVTGGTFEAFF
CDR3nt: TGTGCCAGCAGCGTTACAGGGGGTACCTTTGAAGCTTTCTTT